The clone carrying this T cell receptor (beta chain) has just one count. V lost 1 base and J lost 0, with 7 bases in between. Per the germline V gene, CDR1 is MGHRA and CDR2 is YSYEKL. The CDR3 has 15 amino acids. In building TCR beta libraries, iRepertoire HTBI primers were used together with Arm-PCR of CDR3 regions. Each CDR3 protein is one row after TCRdb ran MiXCR on the multiplex PCR reads. This table holds fewer than 550,000 distinct CDR3 sequences, 15% to 20% found once. The data stem from a study of regulatory T cells in long-lasting Graves disease. Sample time point: newly diagnosed GD, antithyroid drugs for less than 3 months. PBMCs provided the RNA from which the TCR library was made. The EDTA tubes were filled with nine milliliters of drawn peripheral blood. This same sample was also part of a study on T cells in Graves' hyperthyroidism and ophthalmopathy. That paper adds: Exclusion criteria comprised uncontrolled infection, other autoimmune disease, pregnancy or lactation. During a first-round RT-PCR of the TCR CDR3, the HTBI primer set was used.

Here the sequenced sample was peripheral blood mononuclear cells (PBMCs), taken at new diagnosis, from a patient treated with antithyroid drugs. The receptor comes from a woman aged 40-65 years with Graves disease. The chain carries TRBV4-1 and TRBJ1-5; the D is unclear. The DNA for the CDR3 is TGCGCCAGCAGCCAAGGGGAATTTAGCAATCAGCCCCAGCATTTT. Amino acid sequence: CASSQGEFSNQPQHF.